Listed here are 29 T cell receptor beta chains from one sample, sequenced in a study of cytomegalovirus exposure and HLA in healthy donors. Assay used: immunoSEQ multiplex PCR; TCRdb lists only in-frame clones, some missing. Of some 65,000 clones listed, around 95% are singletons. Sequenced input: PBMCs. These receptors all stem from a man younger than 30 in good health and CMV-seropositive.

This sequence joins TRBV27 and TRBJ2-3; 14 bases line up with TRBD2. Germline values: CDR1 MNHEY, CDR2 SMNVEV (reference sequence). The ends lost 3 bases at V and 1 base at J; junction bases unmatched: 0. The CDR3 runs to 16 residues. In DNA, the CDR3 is TGTGCCAGCAGTTTGGGACTAGCGGGGGGCACAGATACGCAGTATTTT. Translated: CASSLGLAGGTDTQYF.

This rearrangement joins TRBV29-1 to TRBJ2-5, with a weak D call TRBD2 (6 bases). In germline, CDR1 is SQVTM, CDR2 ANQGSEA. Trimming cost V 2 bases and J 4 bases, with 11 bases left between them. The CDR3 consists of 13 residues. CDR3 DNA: TGCAGCGTTGAAATGGCAGCGGGAGAGACCCAGTACTTC. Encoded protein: CSVEMAAGETQYF.

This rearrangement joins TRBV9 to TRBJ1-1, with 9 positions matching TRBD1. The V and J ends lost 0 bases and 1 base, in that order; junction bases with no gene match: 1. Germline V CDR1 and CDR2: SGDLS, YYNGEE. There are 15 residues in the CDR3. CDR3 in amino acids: CASSVVGQGNTEAFF. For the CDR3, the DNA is TGTGCCAGCAGCGTAGTGGGACAGGGGAACACTGAAGCTTTCTTT.

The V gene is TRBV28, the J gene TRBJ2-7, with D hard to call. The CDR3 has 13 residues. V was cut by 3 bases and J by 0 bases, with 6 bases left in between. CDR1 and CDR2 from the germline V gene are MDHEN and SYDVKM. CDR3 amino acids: CASSLSLSYEQYF. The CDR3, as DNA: TGTGCCAGCAGTTTGTCTCTCTCCTACGAGCAGTACTTC. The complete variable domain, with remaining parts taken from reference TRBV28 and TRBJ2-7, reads DVKVTQSSRYLVKRTGEKVFLECVQDMDHENMFWYRQDPGLGLRLIYFSYDVKMKEKGDIPEGYSVSREKKERFSLILESASTNQTSMYLCASSLSLSYEQYFGPGTRLTVT.

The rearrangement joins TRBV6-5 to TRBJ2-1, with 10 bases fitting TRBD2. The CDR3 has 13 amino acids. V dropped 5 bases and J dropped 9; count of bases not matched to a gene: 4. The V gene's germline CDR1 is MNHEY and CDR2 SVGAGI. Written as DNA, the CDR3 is TGTGCCAGCAGTCTAGCGGGAGCGGGTGAGCAGTTCTTC. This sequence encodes CASSLAGAGEQFF.

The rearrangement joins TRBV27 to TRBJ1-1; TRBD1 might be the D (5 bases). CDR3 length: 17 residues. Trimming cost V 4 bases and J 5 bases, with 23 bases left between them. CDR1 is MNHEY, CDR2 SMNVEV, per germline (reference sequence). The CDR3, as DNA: TGTGCCAGCAGTTCGGCCCGACAATGGGGCGGTTGGACTGAAGCTTTCTTT. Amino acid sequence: CASSSARQWGGWTEAFF.

The CDR3 spells CASSLGLAGLYEQYF. CDR3 DNA: TGCGCCAGCAGCTTGGGGCTAGCGGGATTATACGAGCAGTACTTC. This chain joins TRBV5-1 and TRBJ2-7; 9 nucleotides line up with TRBD2. V lost 0 bases to trimming and J lost 4 bases; unmatched junction nucleotides: 5. CDR3 length: 15 residues. The germline gives CDR1 SGHRS, CDR2 YFSETQ.

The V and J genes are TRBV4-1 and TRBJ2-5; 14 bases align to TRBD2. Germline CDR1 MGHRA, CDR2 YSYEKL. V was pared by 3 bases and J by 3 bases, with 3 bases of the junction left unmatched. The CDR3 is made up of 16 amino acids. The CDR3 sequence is CASSHGLAGGEETQYF. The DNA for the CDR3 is TGCGCCAGCAGCCACGGACTAGCGGGGGGCGAAGAGACCCAGTACTTC.

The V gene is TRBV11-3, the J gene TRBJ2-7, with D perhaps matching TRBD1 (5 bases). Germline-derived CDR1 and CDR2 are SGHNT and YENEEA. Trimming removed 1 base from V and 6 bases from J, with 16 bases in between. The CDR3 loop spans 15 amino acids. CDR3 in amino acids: CASSLGAGLVSEQYF. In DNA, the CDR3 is TGTGCCAGCAGCTTAGGTGCAGGGCTTGTATCCGAGCAGTACTTC.

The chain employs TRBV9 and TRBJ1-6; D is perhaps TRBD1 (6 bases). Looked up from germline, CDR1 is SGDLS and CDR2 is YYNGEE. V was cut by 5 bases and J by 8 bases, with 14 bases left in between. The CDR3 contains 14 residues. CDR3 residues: CASSTGPSDSPLHF. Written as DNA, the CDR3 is TGTGCCAGCAGTACAGGGCCTTCGGATTCACCCCTCCACTTT.

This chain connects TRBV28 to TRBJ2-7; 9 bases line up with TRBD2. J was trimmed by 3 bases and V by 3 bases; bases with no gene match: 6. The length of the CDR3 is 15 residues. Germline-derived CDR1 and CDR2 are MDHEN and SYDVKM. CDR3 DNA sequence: TGTGCCAGCAGTTTCAGCGGGAGGACGGTCTACGAGCAGTACTTC. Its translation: CASSFSGRTVYEQYF. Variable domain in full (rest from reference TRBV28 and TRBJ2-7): DVKVTQSSRYLVKRTGEKVFLECVQDMDHENMFWYRQDPGLGLRLIYFSYDVKMKEKGDIPEGYSVSREKKERFSLILESASTNQTSMYLCASSFSGRTVYEQYFGPGTRLTVT.

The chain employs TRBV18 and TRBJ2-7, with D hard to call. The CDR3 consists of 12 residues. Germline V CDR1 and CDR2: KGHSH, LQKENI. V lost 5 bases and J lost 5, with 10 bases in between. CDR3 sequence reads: CASSADSHEQYF. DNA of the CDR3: TGTGCCAGCTCAGCCGACTCGCACGAGCAGTACTTC.

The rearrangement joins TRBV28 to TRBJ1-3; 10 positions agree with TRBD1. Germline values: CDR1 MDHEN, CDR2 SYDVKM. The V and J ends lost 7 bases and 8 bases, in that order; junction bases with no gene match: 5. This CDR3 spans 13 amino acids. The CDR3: CASNDRGRDTIYF. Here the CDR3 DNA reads TGTGCCAGCAACGACAGGGGGCGGGACACCATATATTTT.

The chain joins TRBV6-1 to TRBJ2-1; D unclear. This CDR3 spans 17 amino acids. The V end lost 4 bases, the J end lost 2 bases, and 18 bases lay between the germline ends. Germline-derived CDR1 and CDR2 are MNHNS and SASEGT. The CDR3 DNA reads TGTGCCAGCAGTGTCCTACCGTCGGTGGGCCCCTACAATGAGCAGTTCTTC. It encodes CASSVLPSVGPYNEQFF.

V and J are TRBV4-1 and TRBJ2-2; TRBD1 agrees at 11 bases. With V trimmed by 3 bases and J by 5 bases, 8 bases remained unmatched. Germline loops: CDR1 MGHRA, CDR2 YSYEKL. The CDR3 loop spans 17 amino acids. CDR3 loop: CASSQGPGTGGTGELFF. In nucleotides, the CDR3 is TGCGCCAGCAGCCAGGGCCCTGGGACAGGGGGAACCGGGGAGCTGTTTTTT.

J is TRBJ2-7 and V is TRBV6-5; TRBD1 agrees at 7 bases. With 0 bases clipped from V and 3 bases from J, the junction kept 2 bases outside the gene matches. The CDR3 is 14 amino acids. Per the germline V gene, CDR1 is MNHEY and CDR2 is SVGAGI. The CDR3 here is CASSYSGTDYEQYF. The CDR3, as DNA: TGTGCCAGCAGTTACTCCGGGACAGACTACGAGCAGTACTTC.

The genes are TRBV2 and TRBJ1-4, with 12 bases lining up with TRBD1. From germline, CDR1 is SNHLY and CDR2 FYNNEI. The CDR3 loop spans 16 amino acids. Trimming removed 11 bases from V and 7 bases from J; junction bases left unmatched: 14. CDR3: CAGMGGQGAFGEKLFF. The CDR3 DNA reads TGTGCCGGGATGGGGGGACAGGGGGCGTTCGGTGAAAAACTGTTTTTT.

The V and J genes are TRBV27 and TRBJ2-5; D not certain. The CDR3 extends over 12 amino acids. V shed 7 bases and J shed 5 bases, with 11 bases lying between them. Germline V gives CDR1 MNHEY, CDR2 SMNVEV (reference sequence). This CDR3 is CASTSSGETQYF. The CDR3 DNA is TGTGCCAGCACCTCGTCCGGGGAGACCCAGTACTTC.

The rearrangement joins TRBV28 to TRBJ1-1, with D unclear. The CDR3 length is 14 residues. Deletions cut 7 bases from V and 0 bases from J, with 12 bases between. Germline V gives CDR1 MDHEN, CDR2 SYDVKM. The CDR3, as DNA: TGTGCCAGCACCTTGGGAGCCATGAACACTGAAGCTTTCTTT. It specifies CASTLGAMNTEAFF.

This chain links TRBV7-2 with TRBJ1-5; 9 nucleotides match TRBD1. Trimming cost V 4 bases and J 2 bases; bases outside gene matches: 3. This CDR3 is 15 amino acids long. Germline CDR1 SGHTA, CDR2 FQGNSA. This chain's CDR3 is CASSSGTGRNQPQHF. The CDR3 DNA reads TGTGCCAGCAGCTCCGGGACAGGGCGCAATCAGCCCCAGCATTTT.

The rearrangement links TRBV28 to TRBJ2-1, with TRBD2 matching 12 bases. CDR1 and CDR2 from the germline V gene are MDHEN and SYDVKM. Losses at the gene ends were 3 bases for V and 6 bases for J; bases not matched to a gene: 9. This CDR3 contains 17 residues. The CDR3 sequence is CASSFPASGRVANEQFF. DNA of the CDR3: TGTGCCAGCAGTTTCCCGGCTAGCGGGAGGGTAGCCAATGAGCAGTTCTTC. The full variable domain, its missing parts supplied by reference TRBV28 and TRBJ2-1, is DVKVTQSSRYLVKRTGEKVFLECVQDMDHENMFWYRQDPGLGLRLIYFSYDVKMKEKGDIPEGYSVSREKKERFSLILESASTNQTSMYLCASSFPASGRVANEQFFGPGTRLTVL.

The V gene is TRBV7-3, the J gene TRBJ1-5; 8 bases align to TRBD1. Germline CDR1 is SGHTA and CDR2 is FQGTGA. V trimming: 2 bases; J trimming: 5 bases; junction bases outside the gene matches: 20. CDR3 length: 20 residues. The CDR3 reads CASSLFLRHTGGDLHQPQHF. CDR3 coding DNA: TGTGCCAGCAGCTTATTTCTTAGGCACACAGGGGGGGATCTCCATCAGCCCCAGCATTTT.

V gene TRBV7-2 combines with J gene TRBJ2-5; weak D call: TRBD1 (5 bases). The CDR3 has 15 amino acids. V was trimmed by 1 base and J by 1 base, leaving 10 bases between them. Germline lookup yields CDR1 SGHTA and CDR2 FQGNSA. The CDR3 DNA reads TGTGCCAGCAGCTTAGAAGGGGCTAGCCAAGAGACCCAGTACTTC. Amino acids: CASSLEGASQETQYF.

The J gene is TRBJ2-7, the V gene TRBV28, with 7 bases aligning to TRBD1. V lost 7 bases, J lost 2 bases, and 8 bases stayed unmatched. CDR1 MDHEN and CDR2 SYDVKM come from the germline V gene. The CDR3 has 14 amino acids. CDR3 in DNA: TGTGCCAGCACCTCTTGGCAGGGGGCCTACGAGCAGTACTTC. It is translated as CASTSWQGAYEQYF. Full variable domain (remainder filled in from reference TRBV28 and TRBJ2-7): DVKVTQSSRYLVKRTGEKVFLECVQDMDHENMFWYRQDPGLGLRLIYFSYDVKMKEKGDIPEGYSVSREKKERFSLILESASTNQTSMYLCASTSWQGAYEQYFGPGTRLTVT.

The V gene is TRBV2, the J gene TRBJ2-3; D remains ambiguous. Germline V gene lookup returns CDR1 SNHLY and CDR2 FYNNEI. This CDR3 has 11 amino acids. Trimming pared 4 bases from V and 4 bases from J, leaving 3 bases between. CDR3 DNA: TGTGCCAGCAGTGCTTCAGATACGCAGTATTTT. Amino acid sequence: CASSASDTQYF.

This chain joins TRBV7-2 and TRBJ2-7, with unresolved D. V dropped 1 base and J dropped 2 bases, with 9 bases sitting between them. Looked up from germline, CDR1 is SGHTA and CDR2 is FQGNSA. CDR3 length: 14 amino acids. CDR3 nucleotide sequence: TGTGCCAGCAGCTTAGGCCGGGTTACCTACGAGCAGTACTTC. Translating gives CASSLGRVTYEQYF.

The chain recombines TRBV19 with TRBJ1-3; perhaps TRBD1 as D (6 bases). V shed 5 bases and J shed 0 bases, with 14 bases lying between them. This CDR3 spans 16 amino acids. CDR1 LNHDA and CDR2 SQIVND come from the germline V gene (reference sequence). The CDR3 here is CASSLGTPDSGNTIYF. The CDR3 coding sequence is TGTGCCAGTAGTTTAGGGACACCCGACTCTGGAAACACCATATATTTT.

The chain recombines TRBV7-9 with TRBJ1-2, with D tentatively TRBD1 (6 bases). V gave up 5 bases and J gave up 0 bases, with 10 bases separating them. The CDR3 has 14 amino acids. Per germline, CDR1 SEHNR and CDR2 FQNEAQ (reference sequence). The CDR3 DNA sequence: TGTGCCAGCAGCATCAGGGGTTCTAACTATGGCTACACCTTC. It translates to CASSIRGSNYGYTF.

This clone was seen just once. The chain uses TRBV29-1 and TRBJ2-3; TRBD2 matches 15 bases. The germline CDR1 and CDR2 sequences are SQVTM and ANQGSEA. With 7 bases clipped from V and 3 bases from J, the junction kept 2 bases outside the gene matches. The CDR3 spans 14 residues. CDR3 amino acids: CSGGTSGGTDTQYF. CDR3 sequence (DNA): TGCAGCGGTGGGACTAGCGGGGGGACAGATACGCAGTATTTT.